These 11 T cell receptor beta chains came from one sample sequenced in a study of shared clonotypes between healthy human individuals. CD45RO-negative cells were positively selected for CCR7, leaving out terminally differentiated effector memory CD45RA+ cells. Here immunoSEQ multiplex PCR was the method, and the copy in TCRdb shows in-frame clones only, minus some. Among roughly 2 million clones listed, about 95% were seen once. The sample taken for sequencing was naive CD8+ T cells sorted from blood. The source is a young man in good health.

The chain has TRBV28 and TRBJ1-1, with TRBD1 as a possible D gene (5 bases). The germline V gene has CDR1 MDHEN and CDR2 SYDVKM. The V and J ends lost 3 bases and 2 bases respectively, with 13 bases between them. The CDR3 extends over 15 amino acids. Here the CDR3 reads CASSFGAGSNTEAFF. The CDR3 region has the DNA TGTGCCAGCAGTTTCGGGGCAGGGTCAAACACTGAAGCTTTCTTT.

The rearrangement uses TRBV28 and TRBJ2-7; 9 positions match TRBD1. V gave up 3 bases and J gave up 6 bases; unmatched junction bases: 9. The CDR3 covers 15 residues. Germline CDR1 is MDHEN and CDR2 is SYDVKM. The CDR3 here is CASSFPGQGRGEQYF. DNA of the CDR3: TGTGCCAGCAGTTTTCCGGGACAGGGTCGGGGCGAGCAGTACTTC.

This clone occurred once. The CDR3 coding sequence is TGTGCCAGCAGCTGGACAGGGTTGGCAGATACGCAGTATTTT. This codes for CASSWTGLADTQYF. The chain has TRBV5-6 and TRBJ2-3, with TRBD1 matching over 8 bases. The V gene end was trimmed by 3 bases and the J gene end by 4 bases; junction bases not matched to a gene: 4. The CDR3 runs 14 residues. CDR1 and CDR2 (germline): SGHDT, YYEEEE.

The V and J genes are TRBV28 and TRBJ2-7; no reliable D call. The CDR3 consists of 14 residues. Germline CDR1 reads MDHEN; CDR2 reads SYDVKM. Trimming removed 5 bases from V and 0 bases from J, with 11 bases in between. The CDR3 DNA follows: TGTGCCAGCAGTCTCCGGTTTAGCTCCTACGAGCAGTACTTC. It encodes CASSLRFSSYEQYF.

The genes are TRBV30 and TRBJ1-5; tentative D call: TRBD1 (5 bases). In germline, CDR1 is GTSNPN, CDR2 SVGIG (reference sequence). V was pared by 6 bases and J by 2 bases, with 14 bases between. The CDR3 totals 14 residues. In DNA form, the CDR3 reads TGTGCCTGCTCGACCGCGACAGGCAATCAGCCCCAGCATTTT. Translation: CACSTATGNQPQHF.

The CDR3: CASSLAQGSRGYGYTF. CDR3 DNA: TGCGCCAGCAGCTTGGCCCAGGGATCTCGTGGCTATGGCTACACCTTC. The chain couples TRBV5-1 to TRBJ1-2; D possibly corresponds to TRBD1 (5 bases). This CDR3 comprises 16 residues. Deletions cut 0 bases from V and 4 bases from J, with 16 bases between. Germline CDR1 SGHRS, CDR2 YFSETQ.

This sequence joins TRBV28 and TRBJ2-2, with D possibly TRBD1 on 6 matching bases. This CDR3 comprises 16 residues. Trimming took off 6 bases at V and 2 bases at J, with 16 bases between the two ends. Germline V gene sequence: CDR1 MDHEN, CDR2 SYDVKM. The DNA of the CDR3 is TGTGCCAGCAGGGGACCCCGGGACACAAACACCGGGGAGCTGTTTTTT. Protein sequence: CASRGPRDTNTGELFF.

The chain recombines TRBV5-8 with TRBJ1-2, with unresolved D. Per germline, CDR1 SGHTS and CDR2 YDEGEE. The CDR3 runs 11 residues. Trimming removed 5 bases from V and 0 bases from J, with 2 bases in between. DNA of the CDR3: TGTGCCAGCAGGACTAACTATGGCTACACCTTC. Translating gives CASRTNYGYTF.

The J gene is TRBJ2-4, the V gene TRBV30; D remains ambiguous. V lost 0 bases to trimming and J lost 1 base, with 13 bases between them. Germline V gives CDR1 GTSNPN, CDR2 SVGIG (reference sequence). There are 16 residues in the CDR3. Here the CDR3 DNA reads TGTGCCTGGAGTGTACGGCACAATCACGCCAAAAACATTCAGTACTTC. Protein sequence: CAWSVRHNHAKNIQYF.

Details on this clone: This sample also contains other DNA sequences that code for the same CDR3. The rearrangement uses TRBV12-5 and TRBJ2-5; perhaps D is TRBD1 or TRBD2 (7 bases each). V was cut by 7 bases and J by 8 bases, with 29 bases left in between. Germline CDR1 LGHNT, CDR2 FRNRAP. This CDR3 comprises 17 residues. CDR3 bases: TGTGCTAGTGAACAAGTCCCCAAAGGGGGCGCGGGGGAAACCCAGTACTTC. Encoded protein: CASEQVPKGGAGETQYF.

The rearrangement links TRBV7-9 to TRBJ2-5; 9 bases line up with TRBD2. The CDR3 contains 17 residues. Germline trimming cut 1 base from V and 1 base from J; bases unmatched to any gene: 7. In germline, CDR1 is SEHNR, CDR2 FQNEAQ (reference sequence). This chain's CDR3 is CASSLEFLAGLQETQYF. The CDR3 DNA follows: TGTGCCAGCAGCTTAGAATTCCTAGCGGGACTCCAAGAGACCCAGTACTTC.